The clone carrying this T cell receptor (beta chain) was observed a handful of times. These data originate in a study of T cell changes during pregnancy in multiple sclerosis. The CDR3 is made up of 12 amino acids. Germline-derived CDR1 and CDR2 are SGHTA and FQGTGA. Trimming cost V 6 bases and J 8 bases, with 13 bases left between them. Method: immunoSEQ multiplex PCR; TCRdb's copy keeps in-frame clones and lacks some. The sample lists tens of thousands of clones, roughly nine tenths occurring once. The specimen was CD4+ T cells from peripheral blood mononuclear cells, collected in the first trimester of pregnancy. This chain links TRBV7-3 with TRBJ1-2; no firm D call. This clonotype was obtained from a female donor with multiple sclerosis, enrolled in a pregnancy study. The CDR3 protein is CASRTPPGGYTF. The CDR3 DNA follows: TGTGCCAGCAGGACTCCTCCCGGGGGCTACACCTTC. Variable domain in full (rest from reference TRBV7-3 and TRBJ1-2): GAGVSQTPSNKVTEKGKYVELRCDPISGHTALYWYRQSLGQGPEFLIYFQGTGAADDSGLPNDRFFAVRPEGSVSTLKIQRTERGDSAVYLCASRTPPGGYTFGSGTRLTVV.